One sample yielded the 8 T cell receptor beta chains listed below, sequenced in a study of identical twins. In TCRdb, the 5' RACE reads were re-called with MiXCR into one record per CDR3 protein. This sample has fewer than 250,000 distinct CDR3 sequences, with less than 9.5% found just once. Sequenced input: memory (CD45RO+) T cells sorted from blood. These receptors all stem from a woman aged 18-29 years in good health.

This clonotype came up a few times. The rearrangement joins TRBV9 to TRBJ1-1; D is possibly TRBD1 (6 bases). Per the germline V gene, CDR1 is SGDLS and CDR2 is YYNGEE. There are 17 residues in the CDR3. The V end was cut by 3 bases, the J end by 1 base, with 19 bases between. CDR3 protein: CASSASRGGQGNTEAFF. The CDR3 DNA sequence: TGTGCCAGCAGCGCAAGCCGTGGGGGGCAGGGGAACACTGAAGCTTTCTTT.

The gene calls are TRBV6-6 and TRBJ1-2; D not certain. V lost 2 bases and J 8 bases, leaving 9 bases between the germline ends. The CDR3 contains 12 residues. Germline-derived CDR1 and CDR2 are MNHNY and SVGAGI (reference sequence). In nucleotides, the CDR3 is TGTGCCAGCAGTTACCCCCAGCCGGGCTACACCTTC. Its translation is CASSYPQPGYTF.

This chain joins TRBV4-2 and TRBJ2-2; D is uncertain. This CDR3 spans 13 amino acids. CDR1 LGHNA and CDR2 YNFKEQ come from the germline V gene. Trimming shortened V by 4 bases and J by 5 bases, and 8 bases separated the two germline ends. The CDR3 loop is CASSPLRTGELFF. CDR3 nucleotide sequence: TGTGCCAGCAGCCCCCTGAGGACCGGGGAGCTGTTTTTT.

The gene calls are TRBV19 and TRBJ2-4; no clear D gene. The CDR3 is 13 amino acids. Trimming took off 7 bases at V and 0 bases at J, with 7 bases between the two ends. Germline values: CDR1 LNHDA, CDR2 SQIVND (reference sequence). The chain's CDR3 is CASTGSAKNIQYF. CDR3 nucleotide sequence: TGTGCCAGTACTGGGTCAGCCAAAAACATTCAGTACTTC.

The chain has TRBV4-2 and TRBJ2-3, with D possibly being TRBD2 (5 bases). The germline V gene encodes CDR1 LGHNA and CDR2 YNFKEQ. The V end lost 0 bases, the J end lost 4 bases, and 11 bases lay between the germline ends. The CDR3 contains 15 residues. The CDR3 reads CASSQEFRRADTQYF. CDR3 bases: TGTGCCAGCAGCCAAGAGTTTCGGCGGGCAGATACGCAGTATTTT.

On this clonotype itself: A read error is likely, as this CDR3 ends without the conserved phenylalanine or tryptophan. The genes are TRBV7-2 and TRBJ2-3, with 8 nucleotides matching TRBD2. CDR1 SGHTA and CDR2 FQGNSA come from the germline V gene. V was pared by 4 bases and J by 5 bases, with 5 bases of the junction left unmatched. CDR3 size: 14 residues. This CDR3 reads CASSSWSGRDTQYL. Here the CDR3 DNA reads TGTGCCAGCAGCTCATGGAGCGGGAGAGATACGCAGTATCTT.

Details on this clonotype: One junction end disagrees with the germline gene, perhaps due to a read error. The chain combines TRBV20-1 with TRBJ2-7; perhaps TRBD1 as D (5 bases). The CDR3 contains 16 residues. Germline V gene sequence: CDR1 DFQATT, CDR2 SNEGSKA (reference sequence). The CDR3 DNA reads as TGCTGTGCTGGGGCGGACACCCTGGCGAGCTCCTACGAGCAGTACTTC. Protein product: CCAGADTLASSYEQYF.

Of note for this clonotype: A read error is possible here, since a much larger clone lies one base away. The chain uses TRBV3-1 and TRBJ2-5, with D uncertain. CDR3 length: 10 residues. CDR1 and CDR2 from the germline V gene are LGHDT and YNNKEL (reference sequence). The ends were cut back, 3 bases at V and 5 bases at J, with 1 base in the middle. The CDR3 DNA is TGTGCCAGCAGCCACGAGACCCAGTACTTC. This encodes CASSHETQYF.